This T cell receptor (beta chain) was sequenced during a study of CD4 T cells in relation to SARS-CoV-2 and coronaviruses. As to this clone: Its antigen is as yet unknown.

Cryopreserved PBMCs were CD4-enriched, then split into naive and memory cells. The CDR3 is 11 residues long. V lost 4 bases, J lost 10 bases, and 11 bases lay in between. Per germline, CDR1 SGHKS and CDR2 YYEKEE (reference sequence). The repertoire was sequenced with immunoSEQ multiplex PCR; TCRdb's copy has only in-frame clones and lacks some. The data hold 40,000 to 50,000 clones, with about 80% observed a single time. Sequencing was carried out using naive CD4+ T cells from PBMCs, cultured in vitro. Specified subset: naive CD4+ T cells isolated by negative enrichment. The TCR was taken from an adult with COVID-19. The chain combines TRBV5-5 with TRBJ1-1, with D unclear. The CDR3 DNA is TGTGCCAGCAGCGGCAGGAGTGGAGCTTTCTTT. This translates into CASSGRSGAFF.